Below, one T cell receptor (beta chain) is given with its context. The data belong to a study of blood T cells in healthy people across ages. Study-level background: The template switching approach captured approximately one barcoded beta molecule for every two T cells.

V was trimmed by 0 bases and J by 1 base, leaving 12 bases between them. Germline CDR1 and CDR2: DFQATT and SNEGSKA (reference sequence). The CDR3 is 15 residues long. No fewer than 7 million PBMCs went into each sample. Next came a second PCR, run for about 7 to 12 cycles, which used a sample-barcoded 5' primer along with a J-beta primer mix. Carrying 12 random nucleotides, a template-switch adaptor labeled each individual cDNA molecule. A single record per CDR3 protein comes from TCRdb applying MiXCR to the 5' RACE reads. The sample includes about 1.4 million distinct CDR3 sequences, around 59% of them seen just once.

The sample was blood. The receptor comes from a man younger than 30 in good health. The chain employs TRBV20-1 and TRBJ1-1; D perhaps matches TRBD1 (5 bases). CDR3: CSARDGGTGNTEAFF. The CDR3 DNA sequence: TGCAGTGCTAGAGATGGGGGAACAGGGAACACTGAAGCTTTCTTT.